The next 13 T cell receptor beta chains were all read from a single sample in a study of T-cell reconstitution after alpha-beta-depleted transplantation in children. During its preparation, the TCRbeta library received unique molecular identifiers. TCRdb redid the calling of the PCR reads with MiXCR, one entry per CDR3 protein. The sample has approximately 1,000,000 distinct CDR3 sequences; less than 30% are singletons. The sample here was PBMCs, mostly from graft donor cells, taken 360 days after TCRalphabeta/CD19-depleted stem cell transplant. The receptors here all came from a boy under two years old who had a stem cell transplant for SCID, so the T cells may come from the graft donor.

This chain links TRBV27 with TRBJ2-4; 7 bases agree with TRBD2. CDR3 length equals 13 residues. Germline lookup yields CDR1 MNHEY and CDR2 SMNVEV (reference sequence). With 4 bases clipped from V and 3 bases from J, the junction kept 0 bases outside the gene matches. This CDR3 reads CASSSGGKNIQYF. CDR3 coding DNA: TGTGCCAGCAGTTCGGGAGGCAAAAACATTCAGTACTTC.

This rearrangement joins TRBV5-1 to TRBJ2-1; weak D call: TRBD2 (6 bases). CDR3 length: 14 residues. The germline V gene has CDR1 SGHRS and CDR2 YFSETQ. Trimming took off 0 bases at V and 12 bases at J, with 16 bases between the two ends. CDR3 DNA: TGCGCCAGCAGCTTGGCCATCGGGGGAAGGGGGCAGTTCTTC. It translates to CASSLAIGGRGQFF.

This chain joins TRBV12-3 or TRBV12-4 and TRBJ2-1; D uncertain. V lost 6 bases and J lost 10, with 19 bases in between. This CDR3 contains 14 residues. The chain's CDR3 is CASSSSPSSREQFF. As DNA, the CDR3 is TGTGCCAGCAGCTCCTCCCCCTCATCGAGGGAGCAGTTCTTC.

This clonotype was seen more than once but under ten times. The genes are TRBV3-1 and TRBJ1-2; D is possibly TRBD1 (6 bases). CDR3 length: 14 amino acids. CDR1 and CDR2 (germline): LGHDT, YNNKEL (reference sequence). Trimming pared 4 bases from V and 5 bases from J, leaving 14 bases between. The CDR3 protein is CASSPDRPPYGYTF. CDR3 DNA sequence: TGTGCCAGCAGCCCCGACAGGCCACCGTATGGCTACACCTTC.

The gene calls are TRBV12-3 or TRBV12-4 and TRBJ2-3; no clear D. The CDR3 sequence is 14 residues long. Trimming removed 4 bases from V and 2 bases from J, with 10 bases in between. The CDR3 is CASSSTALTDTQYF. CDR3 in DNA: TGTGCCAGCAGTTCTACGGCCCTCACAGATACGCAGTATTTT.

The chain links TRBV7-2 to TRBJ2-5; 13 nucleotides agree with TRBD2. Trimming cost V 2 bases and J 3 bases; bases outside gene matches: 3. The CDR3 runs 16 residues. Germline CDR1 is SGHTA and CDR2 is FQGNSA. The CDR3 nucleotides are TGTGCCAGCAGCTTATTACTAGCGGGGGGGAAAGAGACCCAGTACTTC. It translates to CASSLLLAGGKETQYF. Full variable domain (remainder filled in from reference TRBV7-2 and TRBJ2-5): GAGVSQSPSNKVTEKGKDVELRCDPISGHTALYWYRQSLGQGLEFLIYFQGNSAPDKSGLPSDRFSAERTGGSVSTLTIQRTQQEDSAVYLCASSLLLAGGKETQYFGPGTRLLVL.

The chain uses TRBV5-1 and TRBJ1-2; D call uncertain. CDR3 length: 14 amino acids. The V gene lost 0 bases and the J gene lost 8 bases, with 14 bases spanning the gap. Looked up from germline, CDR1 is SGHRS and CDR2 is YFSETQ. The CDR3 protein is CASSLGDTLGGYTF. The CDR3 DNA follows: TGCGCCAGCAGCTTGGGAGACACTCTCGGGGGCTACACCTTC.

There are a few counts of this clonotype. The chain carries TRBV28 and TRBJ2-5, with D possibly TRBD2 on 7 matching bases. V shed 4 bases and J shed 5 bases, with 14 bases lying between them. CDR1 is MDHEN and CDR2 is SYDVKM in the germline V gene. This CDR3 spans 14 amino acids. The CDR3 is CASSSYRGGETQYF. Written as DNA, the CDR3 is TGTGCCAGCAGTTCCTATAGGGGGGGGGAGACCCAGTACTTC.

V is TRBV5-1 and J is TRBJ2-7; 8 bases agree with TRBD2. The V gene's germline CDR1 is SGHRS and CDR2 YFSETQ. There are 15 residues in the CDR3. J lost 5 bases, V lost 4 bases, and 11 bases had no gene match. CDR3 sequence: CASSPPGRGVHEQYF. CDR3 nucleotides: TGCGCCAGCAGCCCCCCCGGGAGGGGAGTCCACGAGCAGTACTTC.

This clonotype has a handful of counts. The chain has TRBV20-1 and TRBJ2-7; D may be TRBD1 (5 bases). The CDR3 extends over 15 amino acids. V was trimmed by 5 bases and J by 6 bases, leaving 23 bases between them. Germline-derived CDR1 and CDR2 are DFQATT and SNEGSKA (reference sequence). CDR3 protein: CSALESSGPDGEQYF. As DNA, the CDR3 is TGCAGTGCTCTGGAGTCATCAGGGCCGGATGGCGAGCAGTACTTC.

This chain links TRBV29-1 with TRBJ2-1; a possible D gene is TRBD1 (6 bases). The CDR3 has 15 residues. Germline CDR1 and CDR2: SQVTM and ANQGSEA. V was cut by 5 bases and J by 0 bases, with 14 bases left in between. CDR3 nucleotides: TGCAGCGTTTCCAACAGGGCAAGCTCCTACAATGAGCAGTTCTTC. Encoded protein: CSVSNRASSYNEQFF.

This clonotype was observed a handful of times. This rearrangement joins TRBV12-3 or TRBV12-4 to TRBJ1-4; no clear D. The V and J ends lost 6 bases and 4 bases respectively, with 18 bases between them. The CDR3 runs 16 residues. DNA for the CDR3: TGTGCCAGCAGCATGGGAAATCCGGCGATTAATGAAAAACTGTTTTTT. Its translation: CASSMGNPAINEKLFF.

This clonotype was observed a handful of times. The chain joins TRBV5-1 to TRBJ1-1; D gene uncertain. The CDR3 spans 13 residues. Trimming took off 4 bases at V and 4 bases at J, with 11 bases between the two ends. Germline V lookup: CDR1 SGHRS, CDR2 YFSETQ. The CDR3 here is CASSPAWGTEAFF. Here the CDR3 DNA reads TGCGCCAGCAGCCCGGCGTGGGGCACTGAAGCTTTCTTT.